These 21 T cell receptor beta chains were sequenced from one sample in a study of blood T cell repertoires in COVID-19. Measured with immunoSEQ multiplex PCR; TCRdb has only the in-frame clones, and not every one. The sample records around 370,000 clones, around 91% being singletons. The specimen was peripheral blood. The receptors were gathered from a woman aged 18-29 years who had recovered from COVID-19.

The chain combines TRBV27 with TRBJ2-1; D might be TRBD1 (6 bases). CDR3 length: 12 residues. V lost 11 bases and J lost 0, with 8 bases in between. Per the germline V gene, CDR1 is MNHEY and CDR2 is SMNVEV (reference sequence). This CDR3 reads CAGGHSYNEQFF. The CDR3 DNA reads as TGTGCCGGGGGACACTCCTACAATGAGCAGTTCTTC.

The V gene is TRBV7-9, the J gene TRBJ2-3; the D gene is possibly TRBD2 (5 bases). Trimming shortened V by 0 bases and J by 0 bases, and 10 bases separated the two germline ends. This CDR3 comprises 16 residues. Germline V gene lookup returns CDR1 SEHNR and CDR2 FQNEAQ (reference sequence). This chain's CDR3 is CASSLAWELSTDTQYF. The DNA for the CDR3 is TGTGCCAGCAGCTTAGCGTGGGAGCTGAGCACAGATACGCAGTATTTT.

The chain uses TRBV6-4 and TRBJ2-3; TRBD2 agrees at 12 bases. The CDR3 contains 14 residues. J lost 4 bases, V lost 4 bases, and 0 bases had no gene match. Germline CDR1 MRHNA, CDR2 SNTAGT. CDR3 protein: CASSGLAGADTQYF. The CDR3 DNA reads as TGTGCCAGCAGTGGACTAGCGGGAGCAGATACGCAGTATTTT.

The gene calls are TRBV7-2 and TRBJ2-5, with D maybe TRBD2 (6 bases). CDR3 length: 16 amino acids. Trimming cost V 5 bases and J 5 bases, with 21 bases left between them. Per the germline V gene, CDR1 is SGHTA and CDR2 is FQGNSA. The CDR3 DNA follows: TGTGCCAGCAGCCTTTTTTTATCTAGTGCGGGGGAGACCCAGTACTTC. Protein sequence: CASSLFLSSAGETQYF.

The CDR3 is CSVQLLVGAGYTF. The CDR3 DNA reads as TGCAGCGTTCAGCTCCTAGTAGGGGCAGGCTACACCTTC. This chain links TRBV29-1 with TRBJ1-2; possibly TRBD1 for D (5 bases). Deletions cut 5 bases from V and 8 bases from J, with 18 bases between. CDR1 and CDR2 from the germline V gene are SQVTM and ANQGSEA. This CDR3 spans 13 amino acids.

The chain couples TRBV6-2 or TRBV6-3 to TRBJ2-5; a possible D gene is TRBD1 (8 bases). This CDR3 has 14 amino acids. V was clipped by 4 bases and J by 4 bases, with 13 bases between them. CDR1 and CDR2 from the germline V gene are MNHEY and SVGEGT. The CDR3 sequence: CASSSNRGGETQYF. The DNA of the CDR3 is TGTGCCAGCAGTTCAAACAGGGGGGGAGAGACCCAGTACTTC.

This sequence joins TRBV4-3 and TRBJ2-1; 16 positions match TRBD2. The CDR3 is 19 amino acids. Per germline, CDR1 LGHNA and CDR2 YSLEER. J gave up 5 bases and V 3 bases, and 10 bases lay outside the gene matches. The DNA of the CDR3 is TGCGCCAGCAGCCAGCCGGGACTAGCGGGAGGGCCTGGGGACAATGAGCAGTTCTTC. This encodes CASSQPGLAGGPGDNEQFF.

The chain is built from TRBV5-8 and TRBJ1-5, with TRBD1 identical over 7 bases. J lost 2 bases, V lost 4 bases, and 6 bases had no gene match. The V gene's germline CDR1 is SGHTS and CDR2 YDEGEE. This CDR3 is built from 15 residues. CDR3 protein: CASSGYGQGNQPQHF. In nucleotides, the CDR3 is TGTGCCAGCAGCGGTTACGGACAGGGCAATCAGCCCCAGCATTTT.

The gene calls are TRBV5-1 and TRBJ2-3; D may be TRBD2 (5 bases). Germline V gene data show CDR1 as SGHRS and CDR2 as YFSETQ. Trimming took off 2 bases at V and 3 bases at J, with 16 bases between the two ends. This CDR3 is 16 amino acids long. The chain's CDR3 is CASSLRYSEGTDTQYF. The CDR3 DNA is TGCGCCAGCAGCTTAAGATATAGCGAGGGAACAGATACGCAGTATTTT.

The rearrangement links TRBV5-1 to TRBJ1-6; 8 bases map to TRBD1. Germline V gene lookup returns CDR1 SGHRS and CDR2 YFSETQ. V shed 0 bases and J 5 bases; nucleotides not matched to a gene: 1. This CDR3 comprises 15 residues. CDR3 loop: CASSLVTGDNSPLHF. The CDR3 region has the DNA TGCGCCAGCAGCTTGGTGACAGGGGATAATTCACCCCTCCACTTT. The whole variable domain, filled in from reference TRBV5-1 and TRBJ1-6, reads KAGVTQTPRYLIKTRGQQVTLSCSPISGHRSVSWYQQTPGQGLQFLFEYFSETQRNKGNFPGRFSGRQFSNSRSEMNVSTLELGDSALYLCASSLVTGDNSPLHFGNGTRLTVT.

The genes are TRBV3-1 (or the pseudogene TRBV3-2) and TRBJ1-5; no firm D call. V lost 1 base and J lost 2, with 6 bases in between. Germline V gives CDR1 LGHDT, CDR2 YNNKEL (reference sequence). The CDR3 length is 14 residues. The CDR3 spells CASSQAQGNQPQHF. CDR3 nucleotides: TGTGCCAGCAGCCAAGCTCAGGGCAATCAGCCCCAGCATTTT.

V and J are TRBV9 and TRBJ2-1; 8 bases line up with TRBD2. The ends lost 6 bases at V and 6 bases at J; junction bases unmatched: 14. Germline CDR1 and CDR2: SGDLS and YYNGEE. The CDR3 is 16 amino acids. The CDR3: CASTTSKLAGSNEQFF. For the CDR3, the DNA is TGTGCCAGCACCACATCGAAGCTAGCGGGCAGCAATGAGCAGTTCTTC.

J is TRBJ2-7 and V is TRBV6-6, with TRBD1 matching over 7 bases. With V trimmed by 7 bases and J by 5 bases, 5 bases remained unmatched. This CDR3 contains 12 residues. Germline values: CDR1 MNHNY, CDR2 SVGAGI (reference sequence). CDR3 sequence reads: CASNNRGHEQYV. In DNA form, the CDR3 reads TGTGCCAGCAACAACAGGGGCCACGAGCAGTACGTC.

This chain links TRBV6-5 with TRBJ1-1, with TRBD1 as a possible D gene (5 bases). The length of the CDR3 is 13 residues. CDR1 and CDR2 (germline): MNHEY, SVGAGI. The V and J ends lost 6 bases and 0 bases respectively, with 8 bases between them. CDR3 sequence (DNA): TGTGCCAGCAGCGGGGGGATGAACACTGAAGCTTTCTTT. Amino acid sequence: CASSGGMNTEAFF.

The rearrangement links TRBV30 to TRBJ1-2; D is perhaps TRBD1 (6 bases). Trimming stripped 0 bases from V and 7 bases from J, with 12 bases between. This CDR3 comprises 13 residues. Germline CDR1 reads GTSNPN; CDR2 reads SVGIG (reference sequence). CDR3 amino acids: CAWSVWTEGGYTF. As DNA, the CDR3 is TGTGCCTGGAGTGTTTGGACAGAGGGTGGCTACACCTTC.

The CDR3 coding sequence is TGCAGTGCTAGTAGGCCTAGCGGCCCTGGGGGGGAGACCCAGTACTTC. This encodes CSASRPSGPGGETQYF. The chain employs TRBV20-1 and TRBJ2-5; 7 nucleotides agree with TRBD2. Unmatched junction bases numbered 15, after V lost 3 bases and J lost 5 bases. The length of the CDR3 is 16 residues. Germline values: CDR1 DFQATT, CDR2 SNEGSKA (reference sequence).

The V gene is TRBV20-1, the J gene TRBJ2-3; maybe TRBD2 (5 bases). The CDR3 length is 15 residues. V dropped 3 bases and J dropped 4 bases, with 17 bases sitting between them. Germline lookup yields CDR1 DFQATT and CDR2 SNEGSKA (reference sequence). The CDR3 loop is CSASLLGPGADTQYF. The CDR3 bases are TGCAGTGCTAGTCTATTAGGGCCCGGGGCAGATACGCAGTATTTT.

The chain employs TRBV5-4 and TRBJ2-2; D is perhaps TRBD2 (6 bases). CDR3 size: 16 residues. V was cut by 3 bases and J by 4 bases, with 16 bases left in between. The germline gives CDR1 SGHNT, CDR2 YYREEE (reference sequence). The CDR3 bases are TGTGCCAGCAGCTCCCGTCCGGGACTTAGCACCGGGGAGCTGTTTTTT. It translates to CASSSRPGLSTGELFF. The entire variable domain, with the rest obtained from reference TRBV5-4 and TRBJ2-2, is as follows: ETGVTQSPTHLIKTRGQQVTLRCSSQSGHNTVSWYQQALGQGPQFIFQYYREEENGRGNFPPRFSGLQFPNYSSELNVNALELDDSALYLCASSSRPGLSTGELFFGEGSRLTVL.

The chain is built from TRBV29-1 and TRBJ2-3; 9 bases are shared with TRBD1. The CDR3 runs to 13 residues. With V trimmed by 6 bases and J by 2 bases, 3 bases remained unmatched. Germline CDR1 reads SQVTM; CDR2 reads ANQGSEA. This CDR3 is CSVGTGLTDTQYF. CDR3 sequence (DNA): TGCAGCGTGGGGACAGGGCTCACAGATACGCAGTATTTT.

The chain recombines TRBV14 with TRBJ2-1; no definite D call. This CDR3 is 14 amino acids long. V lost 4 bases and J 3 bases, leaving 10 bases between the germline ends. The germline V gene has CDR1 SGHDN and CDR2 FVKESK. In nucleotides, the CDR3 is TGTGCCAGCAGCCCTATAGGCGGCTACAATGAGCAGTTCTTC. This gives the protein CASSPIGGYNEQFF. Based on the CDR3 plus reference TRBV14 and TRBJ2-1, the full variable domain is EAGVTQFPSHSVIEKGQTVTLRCDPISGHDNLYWYRRVMGKEIKFLLHFVKESKQDESGMPNNRFLAERTGGTYSTLKVQPAELEDSGVYFCASSPIGGYNEQFFGPGTRLTVL.

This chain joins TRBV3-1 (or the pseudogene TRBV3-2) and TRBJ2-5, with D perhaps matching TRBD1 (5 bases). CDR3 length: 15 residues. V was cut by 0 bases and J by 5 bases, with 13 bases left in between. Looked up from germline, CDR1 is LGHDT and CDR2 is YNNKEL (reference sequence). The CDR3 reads CASSQEVGHGETQYF. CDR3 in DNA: TGTGCCAGCAGCCAAGAAGTGGGGCATGGTGAGACCCAGTACTTC.